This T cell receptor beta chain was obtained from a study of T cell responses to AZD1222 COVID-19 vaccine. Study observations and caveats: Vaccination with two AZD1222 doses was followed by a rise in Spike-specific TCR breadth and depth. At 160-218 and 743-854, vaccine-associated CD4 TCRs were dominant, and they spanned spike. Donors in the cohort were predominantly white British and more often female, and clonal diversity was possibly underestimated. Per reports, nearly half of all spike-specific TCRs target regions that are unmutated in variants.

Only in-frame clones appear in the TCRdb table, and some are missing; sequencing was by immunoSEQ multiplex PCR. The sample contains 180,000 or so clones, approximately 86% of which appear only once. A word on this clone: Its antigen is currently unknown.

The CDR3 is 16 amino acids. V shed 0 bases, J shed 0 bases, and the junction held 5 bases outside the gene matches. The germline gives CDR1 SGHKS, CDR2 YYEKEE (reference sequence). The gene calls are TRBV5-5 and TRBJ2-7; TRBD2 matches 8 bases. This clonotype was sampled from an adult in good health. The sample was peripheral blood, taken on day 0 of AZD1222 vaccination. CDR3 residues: CASSLVGGGPSYEQYF. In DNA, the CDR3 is TGTGCCAGCAGCTTGGTGGGCGGGGGGCCCTCCTACGAGCAGTACTTC.